The clone carrying this T cell receptor beta chain was detected only a few times. The antigen is not known. This sample was included in a study of human T cells and chemical hapten exposure. Study overall: The study patch tested 0.01% DPC on the upper back and read results at 6 days.

Findings and caveats of the study: Following DPC sensitization, TCRs present above 1 in 1000 frequency showed no change.

MiXCR, run by TCRdb on the RACE reads, gives a single entry per CDR3 protein. Here the sample spans roughly 88,000 distinct CDR3 sequences, around 10% being singletons. Time point specified: pre-sensitization, week 0. The sample's treatment: therapeutic diphenylcyclopropenone sensitization with weekly scalp DPC. The receptor comes from a middle-aged woman with alopecia areata. Some clones in this sample may be carry-over from other donors' samples. This sample comprised whole blood, obtained in connection with sensitization to the hapten diphenylcyclopropenone (DPC).

CDR3 bases: TGTGCCAGCAGCCGTTTGGACAATGAGCAGTTCTTC. Translated, it gives CASSRLDNEQFF. The chain couples TRBV7-9 to TRBJ2-1; D remains ambiguous. V was trimmed by 5 bases and J by 5 bases, leaving 7 bases between them. The CDR3 runs 12 residues. CDR1 and CDR2 (germline): SEHNR, FQNEAQ (reference sequence).